Shown below are 27 T cell receptor beta chains from a single sample sequenced in a study of blood T cell repertoires in COVID-19 (dated by TCRdb to about 2020). Libraries were made using the immunoSEQ multiplex PCR assay. Here the immuneACCESS table is served through TCRdb, limited to in-frame sequences with V and J called. Missing clones are a known gap in these copies; in checked studies unresolved V genes cover under half, and the rest lacks a known reason. In all, the sample holds around 85,000 clones, and around 90% of those were seen once. The ten largest clones add up to approximately 4.3% of the sample. The sample consisted of peripheral blood. The receptor set was obtained from a woman older than 75 with active or convalescent COVID-19.

This clone has just one count. The rearrangement joins TRBV7-9 to TRBJ2-2; the match to TRBD1 covers 7 bases. Looked up from germline, CDR1 is SEHNR and CDR2 is FQNEAQ (reference sequence). The CDR3 extends over 16 amino acids. The ends lost 1 base at V and 7 bases at J; junction bases unmatched: 9. This chain's CDR3 is CASSLVPTGYYGELFF. The CDR3 nucleotides read TGTGCCAGCAGCTTAGTCCCGACAGGGTATTACGGGGAGCTGTTTTTT.

The chain employs TRBV5-1 and TRBJ2-5; maybe TRBD1 (6 bases). The CDR3 is 14 residues long. Looked up from germline, CDR1 is SGHRS and CDR2 is YFSETQ. Trimming stripped 3 bases from V and 5 bases from J, with 14 bases between. The CDR3 here is CASSSSRGGETQYF. In DNA form, the CDR3 reads TGCGCCAGCAGCTCCAGCAGGGGCGGGGAGACCCAGTACTTC.

V gene TRBV5-1 combines with J gene TRBJ1-1; TRBD1 is a possible D gene (5 bases). V dropped 2 bases and J dropped 2 bases, with 13 bases sitting between them. CDR1 and CDR2 from the germline V gene are SGHRS and YFSETQ. The CDR3 consists of 15 residues. DNA of the CDR3: TGCGCCAGCAGCTTTCGGGGAGGGGCTAACACTGAAGCTTTCTTT. It translates to CASSFRGGANTEAFF.

This chain links TRBV5-1 with TRBJ2-5; a weak D match, TRBD2 (5 bases). From germline, CDR1 is SGHRS and CDR2 YFSETQ. The V end lost 2 bases, the J end lost 1 base, and 15 bases lay between the germline ends. This CDR3 is 16 amino acids long. The CDR3 spells CASSLYRTRSQETQYF. The CDR3 nucleotides are TGCGCCAGCAGCTTATATAGAACTAGGTCCCAAGAGACCCAGTACTTC.

The chain couples TRBV7-8 to TRBJ1-3; 10 bases are a match to TRBD1. J was trimmed by 2 bases and V by 5 bases; bases with no gene match: 3. CDR1 and CDR2 from the germline V gene are SGHVS and FQNEAQ. The CDR3 is made up of 15 amino acids. CDR3 protein: CASSGGTGAGNTIYF. The CDR3 DNA sequence: TGTGCCAGCAGCGGGGGGACAGGGGCTGGAAACACCATATATTTT.

The chain joins TRBV9 to TRBJ1-5; D may be TRBD1 (5 bases). Germline CDR1 and CDR2: SGDLS and YYNGEE. This CDR3 region has 16 residues. V was clipped by 0 bases and J by 5 bases, with 15 bases between them. The chain's CDR3 is CASSVGGTGRDQPQHF. The DNA of the CDR3 is TGTGCCAGCAGCGTAGGAGGGACTGGGCGGGATCAGCCCCAGCATTTT.

The chain employs TRBV28 and TRBJ1-6, with 8 bases matching TRBD1. The CDR3 totals 12 residues. V shed 6 bases, J shed 14 bases, and the junction held 6 bases outside the gene matches. Germline V lookup: CDR1 MDHEN, CDR2 SYDVKM. CDR3 nucleotides: TGTGCCAGCAGAACTCAGGGGGCGGCCCTCCACTTT. Its protein is CASRTQGAALHF.

The V and J genes are TRBV2 and TRBJ2-5, with a tentative D call TRBD1 (6 bases). The CDR3 has 14 residues. Trimming took 1 base from V and 7 from J, leaving 13 bases between them. Germline CDR1 and CDR2: SNHLY and FYNNEI. In DNA form, the CDR3 reads TGTGCCAGCAGTGAAGGGACAGTGCCTCGGACCCAGTACTTC. This codes for CASSEGTVPRTQYF.

In its sample, this clone was seen once. The rearrangement links TRBV3-1 (or the pseudogene TRBV3-2) to TRBJ1-2, with D unclear. The CDR3 is 12 residues long. Trimming removed 3 bases from V and 5 bases from J, with 7 bases in between. CDR1 LGHDT and CDR2 YNNKEL come from the germline V gene (reference sequence). For the CDR3, the DNA is TGTGCCAGCAGCCAGTTAACTTATGGCTACACCTTC. It specifies CASSQLTYGYTF.

The chain combines TRBV28 with TRBJ2-3, with 11 nucleotides matching TRBD1. The CDR3 extends over 15 amino acids. V shed 5 bases and J 5 bases; nucleotides not matched to a gene: 6. CDR1 is MDHEN, CDR2 SYDVKM, per germline. The CDR3 region is CASSPPGTGGDTQYF. DNA for the CDR3: TGTGCCAGCAGTCCTCCCGGGACAGGGGGAGATACGCAGTATTTT.

V gene TRBV6-5 combines with J gene TRBJ1-1, with TRBD1 identical over 9 bases. This CDR3 has 15 residues. V was pared by 7 bases and J by 5 bases, with 11 bases of the junction left unmatched. Germline lookup yields CDR1 MNHEY and CDR2 SVGAGI. CDR3 nucleotide sequence: TGTGCCAGCACCAGGATGACAGGGGGAGGGACTGAAGCTTTCTTT. Amino acid sequence: CASTRMTGGGTEAFF.

V and J are TRBV6-1 and TRBJ2-7; a possible D gene is TRBD1 (5 bases). The CDR3 consists of 14 residues. Trimming took 1 base from V and 5 from J, leaving 12 bases between them. CDR1 MNHNS and CDR2 SASEGT come from the germline V gene. CDR3 sequence (DNA): TGTGCCAGCAGTGAAGTCAGGGTATTTGACGAGCAGTACTTC. Translating gives CASSEVRVFDEQYF.

This clone was seen only once. This chain links TRBV12-3 or TRBV12-4 with TRBJ2-1; TRBD1 might be the D (6 bases). The CDR3 runs to 13 residues. The V gene lost 6 bases and the J gene lost 8 bases, with 14 bases spanning the gap. The CDR3 spells CASSFGQNHEQFF. CDR3 DNA sequence: TGTGCCAGCAGCTTTGGACAGAACCATGAGCAGTTCTTC.

This clone was counted a single time. The chain has TRBV18 and TRBJ2-7; a weak D match, TRBD1 (6 bases). The V gene lost 3 bases and the J gene lost 5 bases, with 8 bases spanning the gap. The CDR3 is 12 residues long. Germline V gene lookup returns CDR1 KGHSH and CDR2 LQKENI. Here the CDR3 reads CASSPEGDEQYF. In DNA, the CDR3 is TGTGCCAGCTCACCTGAGGGGGACGAGCAGTACTTC.

The V call is TRBV19, the J call TRBJ2-1; TRBD2 matches at 9 bases. With V trimmed by 0 bases and J by 7 bases, 10 bases remained unmatched. This CDR3 is built from 17 residues. Germline CDR1 and CDR2: LNHDA and SQIVND (reference sequence). CDR3 sequence reads: CASSIDHLGLAGNEQFF. CDR3 bases: TGTGCCAGTAGTATAGACCATCTGGGACTAGCAGGTAATGAGCAGTTCTTC.

The J gene is TRBJ2-3, the V gene TRBV5-1; D is ambiguous. V gave up 4 bases and J gave up 2 bases, with 5 bases separating them. The germline V gene encodes CDR1 SGHRS and CDR2 YFSETQ. The CDR3 runs 12 residues. The CDR3 region has the DNA TGCGCCAGCAGCCTTCCCACAGATACGCAGTATTTT. Translated: CASSLPTDTQYF.

This chain uses TRBV30 with TRBJ1-2; D possibly corresponds to TRBD1 (6 bases). Germline V CDR1 and CDR2: GTSNPN, SVGIG (reference sequence). This CDR3 is 14 amino acids long. V lost 0 bases to trimming and J lost 8 bases, with 16 bases between them. The CDR3 DNA follows: TGTGCCTGGAGTGTAAGCAGGGCGACAGGCGGCTACACCTTC. It translates to CAWSVSRATGGYTF.

This chain links TRBV19 with TRBJ1-6, with no clear D. The V end lost 3 bases, the J end lost 9 bases, and 12 bases lay between the germline ends. Germline CDR1 and CDR2: LNHDA and SQIVND (reference sequence). The CDR3 runs 14 residues. The CDR3 reads CASSMRTAGSPLHF. CDR3 in DNA: TGTGCCAGTAGTATGCGGACCGCGGGTTCACCCCTCCACTTT.

The rearrangement links TRBV6-6 to TRBJ1-2, with D possibly TRBD1 on 6 matching bases. The V gene lost 2 bases and the J gene lost 4 bases, with 11 bases spanning the gap. CDR1 is MNHNY and CDR2 is SVGAGI in the germline V gene (reference sequence). This CDR3 spans 14 amino acids. DNA of the CDR3: TGTGCCAGCAGTTACGGTGGGACAAGCTATGGCTACACCTTC. Translated, it gives CASSYGGTSYGYTF.

This chain links TRBV5-1 with TRBJ2-3; TRBD2 matches 12 bases. The J segment lost 5 bases and the V segment lost 4 bases, leaving 8 bases of the junction unmatched. Per germline, CDR1 SGHRS and CDR2 YFSETQ. The CDR3 runs to 16 residues. The CDR3 DNA reads as TGCGCCAGCAGCCTCCCCCTAGCGGGAGGGGGAGATACGCAGTATTTT. Amino acid sequence: CASSLPLAGGGDTQYF. Combining the CDR3 with reference TRBV5-1 and TRBJ2-3 gives the whole variable domain KAGVTQTPRYLIKTRGQQVTLSCSPISGHRSVSWYQQTPGQGLQFLFEYFSETQRNKGNFPGRFSGRQFSNSRSEMNVSTLELGDSALYLCASSLPLAGGGDTQYFGPGTRLTVL.

The chain employs TRBV19 and TRBJ1-1; D unresolved. V dropped 7 bases and J dropped 0 bases, with 12 bases sitting between them. The CDR3 has 14 amino acids. CDR1 and CDR2 from the germline V gene are LNHDA and SQIVND (reference sequence). CDR3 region: CASKTLGLNTEAFF. The CDR3 coding sequence is TGTGCCAGTAAAACTTTGGGCCTGAACACTGAAGCTTTCTTT.

The rearrangement uses TRBV11-3 and TRBJ1-1; a possible D gene is TRBD1 (6 bases). The CDR3 extends over 17 amino acids. The germline CDR1 and CDR2 sequences are SGHNT and YENEEA. Deletions cut 0 bases from V and 4 bases from J, with 18 bases between. The DNA of the CDR3 is TGTGCCAGCAGCTTAGATTGGGGCCAGGGGACGGGCACTGAAGCTTTCTTT. Translated: CASSLDWGQGTGTEAFF. Together with reference TRBV11-3 and TRBJ1-1, the CDR3 gives the full variable domain: EAGVVQSPRYKIIEKKQPVAFWCNPISGHNTLYWYLQNLGQGPELLIRYENEEAVDDSQLPKDRFSAERLKGVDSTLKIQPAELGDSAVYLCASSLDWGQGTGTEAFFGQGTRLTVV.

The chain combines TRBV19 with TRBJ2-1; 11 bases fit TRBD2. This CDR3 region has 14 residues. V lost 7 bases and J lost 5; bases outside the gene matches: 4. Germline V gene sequence: CDR1 LNHDA, CDR2 SQIVND (reference sequence). The CDR3 here is CASTRLAGNNEQFF. In DNA, the CDR3 is TGTGCCAGTACCCGACTAGCGGGAAACAATGAGCAGTTCTTC.

The chain recombines TRBV5-1 with TRBJ1-1; 8 positions match TRBD1. The trim removed 8 bases at V and 5 bases at J, leaving 11 bases unmatched. The CDR3 length is 14 residues. CDR1 is SGHRS, CDR2 YFSETQ, per germline. This chain's CDR3 is CASGTGYSTTEAFF. CDR3 sequence (DNA): TGCGCCAGTGGGACAGGCTATAGTACGACTGAAGCTTTCTTT.

This clone has only one observation. The chain employs TRBV7-8 and TRBJ1-5, with D maybe TRBD1 (5 bases). Between the trimmed V and J ends, which lost 1 base and 7 bases, there was a span of 8 bases. The CDR3 runs to 13 residues. From germline, CDR1 is SGHVS and CDR2 FQNEAQ. In nucleotides, the CDR3 is TGTGCCAGCAGCTTAGTTCAGGGACAGCCCCAGCATTTT. This codes for CASSLVQGQPQHF.

This chain joins TRBV6-2 or TRBV6-3 and TRBJ1-1; 7 bases are shared with TRBD1. The CDR3 is made up of 14 amino acids. Germline V gene sequence: CDR1 MNHEY, CDR2 SVGEGT. V was clipped by 6 bases and J by 4 bases; unmatched bases: 8. The CDR3 spells CASSPLTGITEAFF. CDR3 nucleotides: TGTGCCAGCAGCCCCCTGACAGGGATCACTGAAGCTTTCTTT.

V is TRBV6-1 and J is TRBJ1-4; maybe TRBD1 (6 bases). This CDR3 is 15 amino acids long. V lost 1 base, J lost 7 bases, and 13 bases lay in between. The germline V gene encodes CDR1 MNHNS and CDR2 SASEGT. CDR3 DNA sequence: TGTGCCAGCAGTGAAGTGGGAGGGGGACCTGAAAAACTGTTTTTT. This sequence encodes CASSEVGGGPEKLFF.